This T cell receptor beta chain was sequenced for a study of PD-L1 blockade in urothelial cancer (dated by TCRdb to 2016 to 2017). Regarding the research as a whole: Therapy was started in the mid-2010s for all patients, and atezolizumab 1,200 mg was administered intravenously every 3 weeks. About nine tenths of the roughly 29 patients were identified as males with urothelial cancer of bladder origin, and a prior smoking history was reported by 18 of 29 patients. An ECOG performance status of 0 or 1 was recorded for the patients, and 0 to 3 prior chemotherapy regimens had been received by the patients. Blood samples were analyzed at 3 weeks after treatment start (second dose) and at 6 weeks after treatment start. A median of about 140,000 T cells and around 81,000 unique TCRs was obtained from blood samples, and a median clonality of around 0.08 was observed. Somatic, immune and clinical correlates of response to PD-L1 blockade with atezolizumab in urothelial cancer were the focus of an exploratory multi-omic analysis. Pretreatment tumor samples, along with matched peripheral blood collected serially before and after atezolizumab treatment, underwent TCR sequencing. Durable clinical benefit meant progression-free survival longer than 6 months, and TCR features were also tested against progression-free and overall survival. Whole exome sequencing and RNA sequencing of pretreatment tumors were performed alongside TCR sequencing in the same patients. Durable clinical benefit was achieved by nine patients and was not achieved by 20 patients. Twenty-nine patients had pretreatment blood TCR-seq, some 25 had at least one posttreatment blood collection, and some 25 had tumor TCR-seq. The study at large found these results: A pretreatment peripheral blood TCR clonality below the median was linked to improved progression-free and overall survival. At 3 weeks after the start of treatment, tumor-associated TCR clones in peripheral blood had expanded more in patients with durable benefit (n ≈ 24, p = 0.022). Because the sample size was small (n = 29) and many of the analyses were exploratory, the results are meant to be hypothesis-generating.

This clone was detected a few times. Its antigen remains undetermined. No base quality information exists; no much larger clone differs at one position. The same CDR3 arises from other DNA sequences in this sample as well. Each PCR received spiked-in synthetic TCR analog templates so that absolute template abundance could be estimated from read counts. TCRbeta CDR3 regions were amplified from genomic DNA with bias-controlled V and J gene primers using the immunoSEQ assay. Sequencing of rearranged TCRbeta segments was done at approximately 20X coverage. In the paper's pipeline: Clustering was used to correct sequencing errors, and CDR3s were annotated against IMGT so that V, D and J genes could be assigned. Downstream analyses used only productive TCRbeta rearrangements, leaving out any out-of-frame or stop-codon sequences. Clonality was calculated as one minus the Shannon entropy normalized by the log of the number of unique productive sequences. Fisher's exact test with Benjamini-Hochberg correction, using a cutoff of adjusted p below 0.01, was how clones that differed between time points or between blood and tumor were identified. TCRdb's version of the immuneACCESS table is confined to in-frame rearrangements and falls short of the full clone set. An unresolved V gene accounts for under half of the shortfall where checked; the remainder is of unknown origin. The DNA gave D and trimming, while V, J and clone size come from that table. This sample lists 50,000 to 75,000 clones; 80% to 90% were detected once. The ten largest clones add up to roughly 1.6% of the sample.

Inclusive of the bounding cysteine and phenylalanine, the CDR3 is 16 residues long. The DNA shown is the 48-base CDR3, in frame from base 1. Trimming accounts for 4 bases at V and 2 bases at J, while the number of junction bases matched to no gene is 11. Taken from the germline V gene (reference sequence), the CDR1 and CDR2 loops are MNHEY and SMNVEV. This specimen's time point label, per the study, means: pretreatment peripheral blood. The cohort included roughly 30 patients with locally advanced or metastatic urothelial carcinoma who were treated at Memorial Sloan Kettering on a trial protocol. Peripheral blood mononuclear cells were collected pretreatment and during treatment, at between 1 and 8 total time points per patient. The Qiagen DNeasy Blood extraction kit was used to purify genomic DNA from total PBMCs and tumor samples. PBMCs were collected pretreatment and during treatment and were isolated and stored as previously described.

The receptor's source is a man aged 70 or older with urothelial cancer. The specimen comprised PBMCs, sampled around atezolizumab (anti-PD-L1) treatment. The rearrangement joined TRBV27 to TRBJ2-7; TRBD1 aligns with 7 central bases. At the DNA level, the sequence is TGTGCCAGCAGTTACCAGCTCCGGGACAGTCCCTACGAGCAGTACTTC. It translates as CASSYQLRDSPYEQYF.